The 16 T cell receptor beta chains given below trace back to one sample, sequenced in a study of T cells in Graves' hyperthyroidism and ophthalmopathy (dated by TCRdb to 2018 to 2020). Library creation used multiplex PCR. The sample was run on an Illumina HiSeq 2000. The TCR beta CDR3 regions were amplified from RNA transcripts. For the first round of RT-PCR on the TCR CDR3, the HTBI primer set was used together with the Qiagen OneStep RT-PCR kit. In-frame beta chains were kept once TCRdb had trimmed the public reads at Q25 with fastp and called clones with MiXCR. One record per CDR3 amino acid sequence lists the most common genes and DNA. The sample profile shows around 350,000 distinct CDR3 sequences; around 16% of them were found once. Around 30% of the sample is in the top ten clones. The sequenced material came from blood. These receptors came from a woman aged 18-29 years with Graves' hyperthyroidism that later progressed to Graves' ophthalmopathy.

This clonotype occurred many times. The gene calls are TRBV28 and TRBJ2-6; 8 bases map to TRBD2. CDR1 is MDHEN, CDR2 SYDVKM, per germline. J was trimmed by 1 base and V by 4 bases; bases with no gene match: 9. The CDR3 loop spans 18 amino acids. This chain's CDR3 is CASSSPGREASGANVLTF. CDR3 in DNA: TGTGCCAGCAGTTCCCCTGGGCGGGAGGCTTCTGGGGCCAACGTCCTGACTTTC.

The chain combines TRBV12-3 or TRBV12-4 with TRBJ2-7; TRBD2 aligns across 8 bases. J gave up 5 bases and V 3 bases, and 12 bases lay outside the gene matches. The CDR3 has 16 residues. CDR3: CASSFGTGGPRDEQYF. Written as DNA, the CDR3 is TGTGCCAGCAGTTTCGGAACGGGAGGGCCTAGGGACGAGCAGTACTTC.

The chain couples TRBV30 to TRBJ2-7; 9 nucleotides align to TRBD1. This CDR3 has 14 amino acids. Germline CDR1 is GTSNPN and CDR2 is SVGIG (reference sequence). J lost 4 bases, V lost 4 bases, and 8 bases had no gene match. The CDR3 sequence is CAWTIGTGTYEQYF. The CDR3 nucleotides are TGTGCCTGGACTATTGGGACAGGGACTTACGAGCAGTACTTC.

The sample holds many counts of this clonotype. The genes are TRBV11-1 and TRBJ2-7, with 11 bases matching TRBD1. With V trimmed by 3 bases and J by 2 bases, 3 bases remained unmatched. CDR3 length: 15 amino acids. Per germline, CDR1 SGHAT and CDR2 FQDESV (reference sequence). CDR3 coding DNA: TGTGCCAGCAGCTTCGGACAGGGGGCCACCTACGAGCAGTACTTC. Protein sequence: CASSFGQGATYEQYF.

Ten or more counts support this clonotype. This chain uses TRBV5-6 with TRBJ2-1; 11 nucleotides align to TRBD2. Germline values: CDR1 SGHDT, CDR2 YYEEEE. J lost 5 bases, V lost 5 bases, and 15 bases had no gene match. The CDR3 covers 18 residues. The DNA of the CDR3 is TGTGCCAGCAGTCGCCCGGAGATAGCGGGAGGGTATAACAATGAGCAGTTCTTC. Protein sequence: CASSRPEIAGGYNNEQFF.

A word on this clonotype: One junction end disagrees with the germline gene, perhaps due to a read error. This CDR3 reads CASSQDRFSGGNTGGLFF. Here the CDR3 DNA reads TGCGCCAGCAGCCAAGATAGGTTCAGCGGGGGTAACACCGGGGGGCTGTTTTTT. The chain recombines TRBV4-1 with TRBJ2-2; TRBD2 matches 8 bases. Germline V gene data show CDR1 as MGHRA and CDR2 as YSYEKL. This CDR3 contains 18 residues.

This clonotype has ten or more counts. J is TRBJ2-7 and V is TRBV11-2; 8 positions match TRBD1. The junction had 7 bases not matched to a gene; V was cut back by 2 bases and J by 1 base. Looked up from germline, CDR1 is SGHAT and CDR2 is FQNNGV. The CDR3 covers 16 residues. The CDR3 is CASSLPGQGGSYEQYF. The CDR3 DNA follows: TGTGCCAGCAGCTTACCCGGACAGGGCGGATCCTACGAGCAGTACTTC.

About this clonotype: A read error may account for a junction end that differs from germline. J is TRBJ2-7 and V is TRBV6-2 or TRBV6-3; D may be TRBD2 (6 bases). The germline gives CDR1 MNHEY, CDR2 SVGEGT. This CDR3 is 14 amino acids long. As DNA, the CDR3 is TGTGTCAGCGGAGAAAGGGACTCCTCCTACGAGCAGTACTTC. Residues: CVSGERDSSYEQYF.

The table lists this clonotype with many counts. J is TRBJ1-2 and V is TRBV6-1; TRBD1 aligns across 9 bases. The germline V gene encodes CDR1 MNHNS and CDR2 SASEGT. The CDR3 loop spans 14 amino acids. The V gene end was trimmed by 10 bases and the J gene end by 8 bases; junction bases not matched to a gene: 14. The CDR3 here is CAIRDREVERGYTF. The CDR3 nucleotides are TGTGCCATCCGGGACAGGGAGGTTGAGAGAGGCTACACCTTC.

The chain combines TRBV6-2 or TRBV6-3 with TRBJ2-6; TRBD2 might be the D (6 bases). The V end was cut by 6 bases, the J end by 4 bases, with 22 bases between. Germline V CDR1 and CDR2: MNHEY, SVGEGT. This CDR3 comprises 18 residues. As DNA, the CDR3 is TGTGCCAGCAGCGGGACTTCCCGGCTTGTCTCCGGGGCCAACGTCCTGACTTTC. This gives the protein CASSGTSRLVSGANVLTF.

The chain is built from TRBV4-1 and TRBJ2-1; 13 nucleotides match TRBD2. Trimming took 0 bases from V and 9 from J; bases not matched to a gene: 11. CDR3 length: 18 residues. Germline lookup yields CDR1 MGHRA and CDR2 YSYEKL. The CDR3 nucleotides are TGCGCCAGCAGCCAAGAGTATGTAACTAGCGGGAGGGCCCGTGAGCAGTTCTTC. Amino acids: CASSQEYVTSGRAREQFF.

J is TRBJ1-2 and V is TRBV7-9; D not certain. The CDR3 spans 15 residues. V lost 5 bases and J lost 8, with 21 bases in between. Germline values: CDR1 SEHNR, CDR2 FQNEAQ (reference sequence). CDR3 protein: CASSHGPSMELGYTF. The DNA for the CDR3 is TGTGCCAGCAGCCACGGACCTTCCATGGAATTAGGCTACACCTTC.

V and J are TRBV20-1 and TRBJ1-5, with 7 bases matching TRBD1. With V trimmed by 0 bases and J by 3 bases, 5 bases remained unmatched. This CDR3 region has 15 residues. Germline values: CDR1 DFQATT, CDR2 SNEGSKA (reference sequence). CDR3 nucleotides: TGCAGTGCTAGAGATTGGCAGGGGGTCAATCAGCCCCAGCATTTT. Amino acid sequence: CSARDWQGVNQPQHF.

This clonotype was seen a few times. This chain links TRBV5-1 with TRBJ1-3; unclear D gene. The CDR3 runs 15 residues. V lost 0 bases and J 4 bases, leaving 11 bases between the germline ends. The V gene's germline CDR1 is SGHRS and CDR2 YFSETQ. CDR3 nucleotides: TGCGCCAGCAGCTTGGCCTCGGGATCCGGAAACACCATATATTTT. Translating it yields CASSLASGSGNTIYF.

V and J are TRBV30 and TRBJ1-5; 7 positions agree with TRBD1. V lost 2 bases, J lost 9 bases, and 7 bases stayed unmatched. The germline V gene encodes CDR1 GTSNPN and CDR2 SVGIG (reference sequence). This CDR3 region has 13 residues. The CDR3 region has the DNA TGTGCCTGGAGTCGGGACAGCATGTCGCCCCAGCATTTT. It encodes CAWSRDSMSPQHF. Full variable domain (outside the CDR3, taken from reference TRBV30 and TRBJ1-5): SQTIHQWPATLVQPVGSPLSLECTVEGTSNPNLYWYRQAAGRGLQLLFYSVGIGQISSEVPQNLSASRPQDRQFILSSKKLLLSDSGFYLCAWSRDSMSPQHFGDGTRLSIL.

The chain recombines TRBV5-6 with TRBJ2-5; D not certain. The V gene lost 1 base and the J gene lost 5 bases, with 6 bases spanning the gap. In germline, CDR1 is SGHDT, CDR2 YYEEEE. There are 12 residues in the CDR3. CDR3: CASSLWMETQYF. CDR3 in DNA: TGTGCCAGCAGCTTGTGGATGGAGACCCAGTACTTC.